The 22 T cell receptor beta chains given below trace back to one sample, sequenced in a study of shared clonotypes between healthy human individuals. Naive CD8 populations comprised CD45RO-negative cells positively selected for CCR7, excluding terminally differentiated effector memory CD45RA+ cells. Produced via immunoSEQ multiplex PCR; TCRdb's table is partial and in-frame only. The repertoire holds 1.5 million to 2.5 million clones, about 95% seen once, with under 1.5% in the top ten. Sequencing was carried out using naive CD8+ T cells sorted from blood. Receptors were obtained from a man between 18 and 29 years old in good health.

The rearrangement joins TRBV25-1 to TRBJ2-1; no firm D call. Germline V gene sequence: CDR1 MGHDK, CDR2 SYGVNS. The germline V and J ends were trimmed by 4 bases and 2 bases, with 18 bases remaining between them. CDR3 size: 17 residues. DNA for the CDR3: TGTGCCAGCAGTGTTCAACTCTATGCGCGACCCTACAATGAGCAGTTCTTC. It yields the protein CASSVQLYARPYNEQFF.

This chain joins TRBV5-4 and TRBJ2-7; 8 positions agree with TRBD1. The CDR3 sequence is 15 residues long. With V trimmed by 6 bases and J by 2 bases, 10 bases remained unmatched. Germline CDR1 SGHNT, CDR2 YYREEE (reference sequence). The CDR3 nucleotides read TGTGCCAGCAAAATGGGGCAGGGGGCAACCTACGAGCAGTACTTC. It yields the protein CASKMGQGATYEQYF.

The chain employs TRBV15 and TRBJ2-3, with no clear D. CDR1 is LNHNV, CDR2 YYDKDF, per germline (reference sequence). V lost 3 bases and J 0 bases, leaving 19 bases between the germline ends. The CDR3 spans 18 residues. CDR3 DNA sequence: TGTGCCACCAGCAGCCTCTGGGGATTCCGGGCGAGCACAGATACGCAGTATTTT. It encodes CATSSLWGFRASTDTQYF.

The chain is built from TRBV4-1 and TRBJ1-2; D is unclear. The CDR3 is made up of 14 amino acids. Germline CDR1 is MGHRA and CDR2 is YSYEKL. With 4 bases removed from V and 3 bases from J, the gap between germline ends came to 12 bases. This CDR3 is CASSPNSEHYGYTF. The CDR3 DNA reads as TGCGCCAGCAGCCCAAACAGTGAACACTATGGCTACACCTTC.

The V gene is TRBV29-1, the J gene TRBJ2-1; 8 bases are shared with TRBD1. Trimming at V came to 3 bases and at J to 7 bases, leaving 11 bases not matched to a gene. Germline V lookup: CDR1 SQVTM, CDR2 ANQGSEA. The CDR3 length is 15 residues. The CDR3: CSVERTGLNLNEQFF. The CDR3 region has the DNA TGCAGCGTTGAGAGGACAGGGTTGAATTTGAATGAGCAGTTCTTC.

The chain carries TRBV15 and TRBJ2-3, with D uncertain. CDR3 length: 13 residues. Trimming took off 6 bases at V and 4 bases at J, with 11 bases between the two ends. Germline CDR1 and CDR2: LNHNV and YYDKDF (reference sequence). The CDR3 DNA sequence: TGTGCCACCAGTCCGAGGTACCCAGATACGCAGTATTTT. It yields the protein CATSPRYPDTQYF.

J is TRBJ2-2 and V is TRBV5-1; 10 nucleotides line up with TRBD2. Germline V gene sequence: CDR1 SGHRS, CDR2 YFSETQ. The CDR3 spans 16 residues. The junction had 1 base not matched to a gene; V was cut back by 2 bases and J by 0 bases. The CDR3 region has the DNA TGCGCCAGCAGCTTTAGCGGGGGGACGAACACCGGGGAGCTGTTTTTT. Encoded protein: CASSFSGGTNTGELFF.

V gene TRBV6-1 combines with J gene TRBJ2-3; D not certain. The V gene lost 1 base and the J gene lost 2 bases, with 13 bases spanning the gap. Germline CDR1 MNHNS, CDR2 SASEGT. The CDR3 is made up of 16 amino acids. In DNA form, the CDR3 reads TGTGCCAGCAGTGAAGTTCCACCCCGATTCACAGATACGCAGTATTTT. This codes for CASSEVPPRFTDTQYF.

The chain combines TRBV9 with TRBJ2-7, with 12 bases matching TRBD2. The ends lost 3 bases at V and 0 bases at J; junction bases unmatched: 4. Germline loops: CDR1 SGDLS, CDR2 YYNGEE. The CDR3 contains 16 residues. The CDR3 DNA is TGTGCCAGCAGCGAGGGACTAGCGGGTGACTCCTACGAGCAGTACTTC. It is translated as CASSEGLAGDSYEQYF.

Worth noting for this clone: The sample contains more than one DNA sequence encoding this CDR3. The chain links TRBV20-1 to TRBJ2-7; D is unresolved. V gave up 6 bases and J gave up 6 bases, with 9 bases separating them. Germline assignment: CDR1 DFQATT and CDR2 SNEGSKA (reference sequence). CDR3 size: 10 residues. As DNA, the CDR3 is TGCAGTGCCCCCCTCGGCGAGCAGTACTTC. Its protein is CSAPLGEQYF.

The chain has TRBV6-6 and TRBJ1-1, with D perhaps TRBD1 (6 bases). Trimming took off 3 bases at V and 1 base at J, with 12 bases between the two ends. Germline CDR1 and CDR2: MNHNY and SVGAGI (reference sequence). The CDR3 totals 15 residues. CDR3 DNA sequence: TGTGCCAGCAGTTATGCTCCAGGGGAGAACACTGAAGCTTTCTTT. Translating gives CASSYAPGENTEAFF.

This clone was observed once. The chain joins TRBV2 to TRBJ2-7; D is unresolved. The CDR3 spans 15 residues. The V gene lost 0 bases and the J gene lost 0 bases, with 9 bases spanning the gap. Germline lookup yields CDR1 SNHLY and CDR2 FYNNEI. CDR3 nucleotide sequence: TGTGCCAGCAGTGAAGCGGCCCAGAGCTCCTACGAGCAGTACTTC. Amino acids: CASSEAAQSSYEQYF.

CDR3 residues: CAGGGHSYNEQFF. Here the CDR3 DNA reads TGTGCCGGCGGGGGGCACTCCTACAATGAGCAGTTCTTC. The V call is TRBV7-8, the J call TRBJ2-1, with 8 bases fitting TRBD2. The V and J ends lost 11 bases and 0 bases, in that order; junction bases with no gene match: 3. CDR1 and CDR2 from the germline V gene are SGHVS and FQNEAQ. The length of the CDR3 is 13 residues.

CDR3 loop: CASSLSAGGEQYF. As DNA, the CDR3 is TGTGCCAGCAGCTTATCGGCGGGAGGCGAGCAGTACTTC. This chain uses TRBV11-2 with TRBJ2-7; 8 bases match TRBD2. CDR3 length equals 13 residues. The V and J ends lost 2 bases and 6 bases, in that order; junction bases with no gene match: 3. Germline V gives CDR1 SGHAT, CDR2 FQNNGV.

The V and J genes are TRBV13 and TRBJ1-1; 7 positions match TRBD1. CDR3 length equals 16 residues. Germline CDR1 and CDR2: PRHDT and FYEKMQ (reference sequence). V lost 1 base, J lost 0 bases, and 5 bases stayed unmatched. The CDR3 is CASSLVAGGMNTEAFF. CDR3 coding DNA: TGTGCCAGCAGCTTAGTGGCAGGGGGTATGAACACTGAAGCTTTCTTT.

The rearrangement joins TRBV30 to TRBJ2-1, with D perhaps TRBD2 (6 bases). Germline CDR1 and CDR2: GTSNPN and SVGIG (reference sequence). The ends were cut back, 2 bases at V and 3 bases at J, with 17 bases in the middle. This CDR3 contains 16 residues. CDR3 in DNA: TGTGCCTGGAGTAGTATAGAGCGGGTCCTCTACAATGAGCAGTTCTTC. Residues: CAWSSIERVLYNEQFF.

V usage is TRBV13 and J usage is TRBJ2-7, with 11 bases fitting TRBD1. CDR1 is PRHDT and CDR2 is FYEKMQ in the germline V gene (reference sequence). After removal of 3 bases from V and 1 base from J, the junction contained 8 bases not matched to a gene. The CDR3 has 17 amino acids. The CDR3 loop is CASSFPGTGGFSYEQYF. As DNA, the CDR3 is TGTGCCAGCAGCTTTCCCGGGACAGGGGGGTTTTCCTACGAGCAGTACTTC. The whole variable domain, remainder taken from reference TRBV13 and TRBJ2-7, is AAGVIQSPRHLIKEKRETATLKCYPIPRHDTVYWYQQGPGQDPQFLISFYEKMQSDKGSIPDRFSAQQFSDYHSELNMSSLELGDSALYFCASSFPGTGGFSYEQYFGPGTRLTVT.

This chain joins TRBV14 and TRBJ2-2; D gene unclear. The germline V and J ends were trimmed by 4 bases and 6 bases, with 9 bases remaining between them. The germline V gene encodes CDR1 SGHDN and CDR2 FVKESK. This CDR3 has 13 amino acids. The DNA for the CDR3 is TGTGCCAGCAGCCCAATGAAGTCCGGGGAGCTGTTTTTT. This codes for CASSPMKSGELFF.

This clone occurred a few times. The chain couples TRBV10-2 to TRBJ2-2; 7 bases fit TRBD2. The CDR3 sequence is 17 residues long. The germline CDR1 and CDR2 sequences are WSHSY and SAAADI. The ends lost 5 bases at V and 3 bases at J; junction bases unmatched: 12. CDR3 DNA: TGCGCCAGCAGTCTAGCGGTAACGGACGTCGACACCGGGGAGCTGTTTTTT. Its translation: CASSLAVTDVDTGELFF.

The chain links TRBV27 to TRBJ2-2; 9 nucleotides match TRBD2. The CDR3 length is 15 residues. Germline trimming cut 6 bases from V and 5 bases from J; bases unmatched to any gene: 7. In germline, CDR1 is MNHEY, CDR2 SMNVEV (reference sequence). The CDR3 DNA reads as TGTGCCAGCAGCCCCTGGGCGGGAGGGACCGGGGAGCTGTTTTTT. This gives the protein CASSPWAGGTGELFF.

The chain is built from TRBV29-1 and TRBJ2-7, with 11 bases matching TRBD2. With V trimmed by 2 bases and J by 1 base, 13 bases remained unmatched. Germline lookup yields CDR1 SQVTM and CDR2 ANQGSEA. CDR3 length equals 18 residues. CDR3 sequence: CSVEQLTPPSGGSYEQYF. The CDR3 coding sequence is TGCAGCGTTGAACAACTCACCCCTCCTAGCGGGGGGTCCTACGAGCAGTACTTC.

V is TRBV19 and J is TRBJ1-5; 8 bases map to TRBD1. The ends lost 3 bases at V and 4 bases at J; junction bases unmatched: 8. The CDR3 has 16 amino acids. The V gene's germline CDR1 is LNHDA and CDR2 SQIVND (reference sequence). Written as DNA, the CDR3 is TGTGCCAGTAGTATGTATGGGACAGGATCTAATCAGCCCCAGCATTTT. Protein product: CASSMYGTGSNQPQHF. The variable domain in full, with the rest retrieved from reference TRBV19 and TRBJ1-5, is DGGITQSPKYLFRKEGQNVTLSCEQNLNHDAMYWYRQDPGQGLRLIYYSQIVNDFQKGDIAEGYSVSREKKESFPLTVTSAQKNPTAFYLCASSMYGTGSNQPQHFGDGTRLSIL.